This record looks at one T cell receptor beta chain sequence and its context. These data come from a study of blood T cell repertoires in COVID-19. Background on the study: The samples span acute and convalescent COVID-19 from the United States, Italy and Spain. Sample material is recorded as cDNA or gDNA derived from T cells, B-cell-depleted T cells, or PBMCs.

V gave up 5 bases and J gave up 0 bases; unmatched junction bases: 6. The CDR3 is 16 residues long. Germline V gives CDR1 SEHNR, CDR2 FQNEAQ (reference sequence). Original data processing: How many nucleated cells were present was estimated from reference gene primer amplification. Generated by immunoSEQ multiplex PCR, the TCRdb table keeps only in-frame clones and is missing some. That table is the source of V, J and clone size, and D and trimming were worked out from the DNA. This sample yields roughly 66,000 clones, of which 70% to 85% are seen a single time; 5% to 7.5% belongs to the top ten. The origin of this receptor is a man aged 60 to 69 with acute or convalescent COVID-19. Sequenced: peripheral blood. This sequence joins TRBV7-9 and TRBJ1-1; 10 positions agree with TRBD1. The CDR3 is CASSKGQGRVNTEAFF. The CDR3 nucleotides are TGTGCCAGCAGCAAGGGACAGGGGAGGGTGAACACTGAAGCTTTCTTT.